Listed below are T cell receptor beta chains from one sample, sequenced in a study of cytomegalovirus exposure and HLA in healthy donors. Here immunoSEQ multiplex PCR was the method, and the copy in TCRdb shows in-frame clones only, minus some. The sample contains 150,000 to 200,000 clones, roughly 81% of which appear only once. The source material was PBMCs. These receptors were taken from a man younger than 35 in good health and CMV-seropositive. CDR3s include the opening cysteine and the closing phenylalanine or tryptophan. The D gene is left open where the match is weak. The listing skips clone size in some rows; elsewhere it reads once, few, many or a size class.

V gene: TRBV18; D gene: TRBD1; clone size: -; J gene: TRBJ1-1; CDR3 protein: CASSPRRGANTEAFF; CDR3 DNA: TGTGCCAGCTCACCTCGCAGGGGGGCGAACACTGAAGCTTTCTTT
V gene: TRBV7-2; D gene: -; clone size: -; J gene: TRBJ2-2; CDR3 protein: CASSRGTVGTGELFF; CDR3 DNA: TGTGCCAGCAGCCGGGGGACAGTAGGCACCGGGGAGCTGTTTTTT
V gene: TRBV27; D gene: TRBD1; clone size: -; J gene: TRBJ2-7; CDR3 protein: CASSERTGSYEQYF; CDR3 DNA: TGTGCCAGCAGTGAACGGACAGGGTCCTACGAGCAGTACTTC
V gene: TRBV6-5; D gene: TRBD1; clone size: -; J gene: TRBJ1-2; CDR3 protein: CASSYDGQVKHGYTF; CDR3 DNA: TGTGCCAGCAGTTACGATGGACAGGTGAAACATGGCTACACCTTC
V gene: TRBV7-2; D gene: TRBD1; clone size: -; J gene: TRBJ1-3; CDR3 protein: CASSLQTGTGENTIYF; CDR3 DNA: TGTGCCAGCAGCCTACAAACCGGGACAGGCGAAAACACCATATATTTT
V gene: TRBV2; D gene: TRBD2; clone size: -; J gene: TRBJ2-7; CDR3 protein: CASSEMGGGYEQYF; CDR3 DNA: TGTGCCAGCAGTGAGATGGGCGGGGGTTACGAGCAGTACTTC
V gene: TRBV6-6; D gene: -; clone size: -; J gene: TRBJ2-5; CDR3 protein: CAGGNPQETQYF; CDR3 DNA: TGTGCCGGCGGAAACCCCCAAGAGACCCAGTACTTC
V gene: TRBV29-1; D gene: TRBD1; clone size: -; J gene: TRBJ1-2; CDR3 protein: CSVEVDRGPDGYTF; CDR3 DNA: TGCAGCGTTGAAGTCGACAGGGGGCCTGACGGCTACACCTTC
V gene: TRBV7-6; D gene: -; clone size: once; J gene: TRBJ1-1; CDR3 protein: CASSSGGLRGINTEAFF; CDR3 DNA: TGTGCCAGCAGCTCGGGGGGCCTTAGGGGGATAAACACTGAAGCTTTCTTT
V gene: TRBV2; D gene: -; clone size: -; J gene: TRBJ1-1; CDR3 protein: CASSGGDGTEAFF; CDR3 DNA: TGTGCCAGCAGTGGGGGCGACGGGACTGAAGCTTTCTTT
V gene: TRBV7-2; D gene: -; clone size: once; J gene: TRBJ1-1; CDR3 protein: CASSLGVTENTEAFF; CDR3 DNA: TGTGCCAGCAGCTTAGGGGTGACAGAGAACACTGAAGCTTTCTTT
V gene: TRBV9; D gene: TRBD1; clone size: -; J gene: TRBJ2-1; CDR3 protein: CASSTGQGSYNEQFF; CDR3 DNA: TGTGCCAGCAGCACGGGACAGGGGTCCTACAATGAGCAGTTCTTC
V gene: TRBV6-1; D gene: TRBD1; clone size: few; J gene: TRBJ2-7; CDR3 protein: CASSWDRGSYEQYF; CDR3 DNA: TGTGCCAGCAGTTGGGACAGGGGCTCCTACGAGCAGTACTTC
V gene: TRBV7-2; D gene: TRBD2; clone size: -; J gene: TRBJ2-5; CDR3 protein: CASSLVKGLAGGRDF; CDR3 DNA: TGTGCCAGCAGCTTAGTTAAGGGCCTAGCGGGGGGCAGGGACTTC
V gene: TRBV6-6; D gene: -; clone size: -; J gene: TRBJ2-3; CDR3 protein: CASSYYRRESTDTQYF; CDR3 DNA: TGTGCCAGCAGTTACTACAGGAGAGAGAGCACAGATACGCAGTATTTT
V gene: TRBV7-2; D gene: -; clone size: -; J gene: TRBJ1-1; CDR3 protein: CASSTRQGPVTEAFF; CDR3 DNA: TGTGCCAGCAGCACGAGACAAGGCCCAGTCACTGAAGCTTTCTTT